One and the same sample provided the 2 T cell receptor beta chains below, sequenced in a study of patients and donors after allogeneic stem cell transplantation. TCRdb recomputed calls from the RT-PCR reads with MiXCR, one row per CDR3 protein. The table includes some 92,000 distinct CDR3 sequences, roughly 50% detected once. Sequencing used blood, either unsorted or a sorted T cell fraction (not recorded which). These TCRs come from a human donor who was either an allogeneic HSCT recipient or a stem cell or donor lymphocyte infusion donor (not recorded which). It is not recorded whose cells these are; they may come from a transplant donor.

The chain is built from TRBV10-2 and TRBJ1-5, with D unresolved. This CDR3 has 13 amino acids. With 2 bases removed from V and 8 bases from J, the gap between germline ends came to 10 bases. CDR1 and CDR2 (germline): WSHSY, SAAADI. The CDR3 coding sequence is TGCGCCAGCAGTGAGAGGGCCCGGGAGCCCCAGCATTTT. Protein: CASSERAREPQHF.

The chain is built from TRBV28 and TRBJ1-3, with a possible D match to TRBD1 (5 bases). V was pared by 8 bases and J by 0 bases, with 23 bases between. The V gene's germline CDR1 is MDHEN and CDR2 SYDVKM. This CDR3 is 18 amino acids long. CDR3 sequence reads: CASSTSGTRYYSGNTIYF. In DNA form, the CDR3 reads TGTGCCAGCTCTACCTCCGGGACGCGGTACTACTCTGGAAACACCATATATTTT.